Shown below are 28 T cell receptor beta chains from a single sample sequenced in a study of blood T cell repertoires in COVID-19. TCRdb's copy holds only in-frame clones and misses some; the assay was immunoSEQ multiplex PCR. The sample lists some 120,000 clones; 80% were seen once. Sequencing was performed on peripheral blood. These receptors all stem from a man between 65 and 85 years old with acute or convalescent COVID-19.

This clone was found a few times. The chain combines TRBV5-6 with TRBJ2-1, with 7 positions matching TRBD1. CDR3 length equals 15 residues. Trimming cost V 5 bases and J 3 bases; bases outside gene matches: 8. Germline V lookup: CDR1 SGHDT, CDR2 YYEEEE. The CDR3 DNA follows: TGTGCCAGCAGTATTCGGGACAGCTTCTACAATGAGCAGTTCTTC. This gives the protein CASSIRDSFYNEQFF.

This rearrangement joins TRBV4-2 to TRBJ2-5, with 16 bases identical to TRBD2. This CDR3 contains 18 residues. The trim removed 0 bases at V and 5 bases at J, leaving 6 bases unmatched. Germline V lookup: CDR1 LGHNA, CDR2 YNFKEQ. As DNA, the CDR3 is TGTGCCAGCAGCCAAGATGGGACTAGCGGGGGGGCTGGGGAGACCCAGTACTTC. Translating gives CASSQDGTSGGAGETQYF.

The rearrangement links TRBV9 to TRBJ1-4; 8 bases line up with TRBD1. Looked up from germline, CDR1 is SGDLS and CDR2 is YYNGEE. V was pared by 7 bases and J by 3 bases, with 8 bases of the junction left unmatched. The CDR3 runs to 15 residues. CDR3: CASSTGGLANEKLFF. Here the CDR3 DNA reads TGTGCCAGCTCTACAGGGGGTCTAGCTAATGAAAAACTGTTTTTT.

This clone was detected only once. V gene TRBV30 combines with J gene TRBJ2-7; 9 nucleotides agree with TRBD1. Germline assignment: CDR1 GTSNPN and CDR2 SVGIG (reference sequence). The CDR3 runs 18 residues. The ends lost 2 bases at V and 2 bases at J; junction bases unmatched: 16. Here the CDR3 reads CAWSRGVYRGQKAYEQYF. CDR3 bases: TGTGCCTGGAGTCGTGGGGTCTACAGGGGGCAAAAGGCCTACGAGCAGTACTTC.

This chain connects TRBV10-3 to TRBJ1-1, with TRBD1 identical over 7 bases. This CDR3 comprises 13 residues. Germline CDR1 reads ENHRY; CDR2 reads SYGVKD. Trimming at V came to 3 bases and at J to 6 bases, leaving 4 bases not matched to a gene. In DNA, the CDR3 is TGTGCCATCAGTGAAGAGGGGGCCTCTGAAGCTTTCTTT. Translating it yields CAISEEGASEAFF.

The chain couples TRBV6-1 to TRBJ2-7; TRBD1 agrees at 7 bases. V lost 2 bases and J lost 3; bases outside the gene matches: 7. The CDR3 length is 15 residues. Germline V lookup: CDR1 MNHNS, CDR2 SASEGT. In DNA form, the CDR3 reads TGTGCCAGCAGTGAAAGGGACAGATTAGACTACGAGCAGTACTTC. Encoded protein: CASSERDRLDYEQYF.

V and J are TRBV27 and TRBJ2-3; 10 bases map to TRBD2. With 6 bases clipped from V and 1 base from J, the junction kept 7 bases outside the gene matches. The germline V gene encodes CDR1 MNHEY and CDR2 SMNVEV (reference sequence). The CDR3 is made up of 16 amino acids. The CDR3 DNA is TGTGCCAGCAGCTATCTAGCGGGGGCAGGCACAGATACGCAGTATTTT. Translating gives CASSYLAGAGTDTQYF.

The rearrangement links TRBV2 to TRBJ2-2, with D possibly TRBD2 on 6 matching bases. CDR1 SNHLY and CDR2 FYNNEI come from the germline V gene. V was clipped by 7 bases and J by 7 bases, with 16 bases between them. The CDR3 runs to 14 residues. The CDR3 DNA is TGTGCCAGCAATGGGGCGGGGCGCCGCGGGGAGCTGTTTTTT. It specifies CASNGAGRRGELFF.

The J gene is TRBJ1-1, the V gene TRBV29-1; D is ambiguous. Germline CDR1 SQVTM, CDR2 ANQGSEA. The CDR3 is 10 amino acids. V was pared by 7 bases and J by 6 bases, with 9 bases between. CDR3 coding DNA: TGCAGCGGGGTGGGCGCTGAAGCTTTCTTT. It specifies CSGVGAEAFF. Full variable domain (missing parts from reference TRBV29-1 and TRBJ1-1): SAVISQKPSRDICQRGTSLTIQCQVDSQVTMMFWYRQQPGQSLTLIATANQGSEATYESGFVIDKFPISRPNLTFSTLTVSNMSPEDSSIYLCSGVGAEAFFGQGTRLTVV.

The genes are TRBV27 and TRBJ1-3, with D unclear. Germline CDR1 reads MNHEY; CDR2 reads SMNVEV (reference sequence). The CDR3 has 14 amino acids. Trimming removed 8 bases from V and 2 bases from J, with 13 bases in between. The CDR3 region has the DNA TGTGCCAGCTCCCCCGGGAATACTGGAAACACCATATATTTT. Protein: CASSPGNTGNTIYF.

The chain employs TRBV18 and TRBJ1-1; unclear D gene. The length of the CDR3 is 14 residues. From germline, CDR1 is KGHSH and CDR2 LQKENI. The V end lost 3 bases, the J end lost 0 bases, and 8 bases lay between the germline ends. CDR3 sequence (DNA): TGTGCCAGCTCACCGGCGGGCATGAACACTGAAGCTTTCTTT. Translating gives CASSPAGMNTEAFF.

The chain is built from TRBV18 and TRBJ1-5; 9 bases map to TRBD1. The CDR3 loop spans 16 amino acids. V was clipped by 2 bases and J by 4 bases; unmatched bases: 6. Germline V lookup: CDR1 KGHSH, CDR2 LQKENI. This CDR3 is CASSPGTGLGNQPQHF. DNA of the CDR3: TGTGCCAGCTCACCAGGGACAGGGTTAGGGAATCAGCCCCAGCATTTT.

The rearrangement uses TRBV29-1 and TRBJ1-5; the match to TRBD1 covers 8 bases. Per the germline V gene, CDR1 is SQVTM and CDR2 is ANQGSEA. The junction had 4 bases not matched to a gene; V was cut back by 5 bases and J by 7 bases. The length of the CDR3 is 12 residues. CDR3 loop: CSVQGAGQPQHF. The DNA for the CDR3 is TGCAGCGTTCAGGGGGCGGGACAGCCCCAGCATTTT.

The chain links TRBV7-2 to TRBJ1-1; TRBD1 matches 8 bases. CDR1 and CDR2 from the germline V gene are SGHTA and FQGNSA. J lost 1 base, V lost 4 bases, and 2 bases had no gene match. The CDR3 length is 14 residues. CDR3 in amino acids: CASSSGTGNTEAFF. CDR3 nucleotides: TGTGCCAGCAGCTCCGGGACAGGGAACACTGAAGCTTTCTTT.

This chain connects TRBV3-1 (or the pseudogene TRBV3-2) to TRBJ1-2; 9 positions agree with TRBD1. J was trimmed by 3 bases and V by 4 bases; bases with no gene match: 3. The CDR3 runs to 14 residues. Germline V gene data show CDR1 as LGHDT and CDR2 as YNNKEL (reference sequence). Here the CDR3 DNA reads TGTGCCAGCAGCCCCTGGGACAGGGACTATGGCTACACCTTC. Translated, it gives CASSPWDRDYGYTF.

The V call is TRBV6-1, the J call TRBJ2-7; no clear D gene. Trimming took off 0 bases at V and 6 bases at J, with 12 bases between the two ends. Germline assignment: CDR1 MNHNS and CDR2 SASEGT. The CDR3 runs to 14 residues. The CDR3 reads CASSEASFPLEQYF. In DNA, the CDR3 is TGTGCCAGCAGTGAAGCGTCTTTCCCCCTCGAGCAGTACTTC.

The CDR3 nucleotides read TGTGCCAGCTCACCACAGGGGAACACTAATGAAAAACTGTTTTTT. It specifies CASSPQGNTNEKLFF. The V call is TRBV18, the J call TRBJ1-4; D perhaps matches TRBD1 (5 bases). The germline V and J ends were trimmed by 1 base and 2 bases, with 8 bases remaining between them. The CDR3 has 15 residues. Germline CDR1 KGHSH, CDR2 LQKENI.

The J gene is TRBJ2-1, the V gene TRBV19; TRBD2 is a possible D gene (6 bases). The CDR3 runs 16 residues. V lost 3 bases and J lost 0, with 12 bases in between. Germline V CDR1 and CDR2: LNHDA, SQIVND (reference sequence). This CDR3 is CASSIHYGSSYNEQFF. The CDR3 bases are TGTGCCAGTAGTATTCACTACGGGAGCTCCTACAATGAGCAGTTCTTC.

CDR3 bases: TGTGCCAGCAGTTACCCACAGGGGGCTCAGTACAATGAGCAGTTCTTC. This codes for CASSYPQGAQYNEQFF. The chain uses TRBV6-5 and TRBJ2-1, with 9 bases that match TRBD1. This CDR3 spans 16 amino acids. Germline CDR1 and CDR2: MNHEY and SVGAGI. The ends lost 2 bases at V and 4 bases at J; junction bases unmatched: 6.

This clone was seen only once. This chain connects TRBV11-2 to TRBJ2-2; 8 bases map to TRBD1. Trimming cost V 5 bases and J 9 bases; bases outside gene matches: 8. This CDR3 has 14 amino acids. Germline values: CDR1 SGHAT, CDR2 FQNNGV. CDR3 loop: CASSLQGVVRELFF. The CDR3 DNA sequence: TGTGCCAGCAGCCTACAGGGGGTAGTGAGGGAGCTGTTTTTT.

V gene TRBV7-9 combines with J gene TRBJ2-1, with 9 bases that match TRBD1. Germline-derived CDR1 and CDR2 are SEHNR and FQNEAQ (reference sequence). J was trimmed by 6 bases and V by 8 bases; bases with no gene match: 5. There are 13 residues in the CDR3. CDR3 in amino acids: CASSGTGSNEQFF. The CDR3 DNA follows: TGTGCCAGCTCCGGGACAGGGAGCAATGAGCAGTTCTTC.

J is TRBJ1-5 and V is TRBV28; 7 nucleotides match TRBD1. Germline CDR1 is MDHEN and CDR2 is SYDVKM. Germline trimming cut 5 bases from V and 3 bases from J; bases unmatched to any gene: 7. The CDR3 contains 15 residues. The DNA for the CDR3 is TGTGCCAGCAGTCGGACCGGGACAGCCAATCAGCCCCAGCATTTT. Protein product: CASSRTGTANQPQHF.

This clone was seen only once. The rearrangement links TRBV3-1 (or the pseudogene TRBV3-2) to TRBJ1-3, with D possibly matching TRBD1 (5 bases). The length of the CDR3 is 18 residues. Germline assignment: CDR1 LGHDT and CDR2 YNNKEL (reference sequence). Trimming cost V 0 bases and J 0 bases, with 15 bases left between them. In DNA form, the CDR3 reads TGTGCCAGCAGCCAAGATCTTCCAGGGATCCCCTCTGGAAACACCATATATTTT. Its translation is CASSQDLPGIPSGNTIYF.

The rearrangement uses TRBV7-2 and TRBJ2-3; D unresolved. Trimming pared 4 bases from V and 11 bases from J, leaving 22 bases between. The CDR3 contains 15 residues. CDR1 is SGHTA and CDR2 is FQGNSA in the germline V gene. The CDR3 sequence: CASSSEVARRFKQYF. The CDR3 coding sequence is TGTGCCAGCAGCTCCGAAGTGGCTAGGCGATTTAAGCAGTATTTT.

This chain joins TRBV7-9 and TRBJ1-3, with unresolved D. Germline V lookup: CDR1 SEHNR, CDR2 FQNEAQ (reference sequence). CDR3 length: 13 amino acids. V gave up 8 bases and J gave up 0 bases, with 8 bases separating them. In nucleotides, the CDR3 is TGTGCCAGCGACCTAGACTCTGGAAACACCATATATTTT. Amino acid sequence: CASDLDSGNTIYF.

The chain is built from TRBV7-9 and TRBJ2-7; TRBD1 aligns across 7 bases. V gave up 5 bases and J gave up 0 bases; unmatched junction bases: 7. The CDR3 runs 15 residues. Germline assignment: CDR1 SEHNR and CDR2 FQNEAQ (reference sequence). CDR3 sequence (DNA): TGTGCCAGCAGCATGTTGACAGGGTACTCCTACGAGCAGTACTTC. Encoded protein: CASSMLTGYSYEQYF.

The rearrangement uses TRBV6-5 and TRBJ1-5, with 7 bases lining up with TRBD1. Trimming at V came to 6 bases and at J to 2 bases, leaving 7 bases not matched to a gene. The CDR3 has 15 residues. Germline CDR1 MNHEY, CDR2 SVGAGI. The chain's CDR3 is CASRRQGKGNQPQHF. CDR3 nucleotides: TGTGCCAGCAGAAGACAGGGAAAGGGCAATCAGCCCCAGCATTTT.

This sequence joins TRBV9 and TRBJ2-1, with D maybe TRBD2 (6 bases). Trimming took 2 bases from V and 1 from J, leaving 7 bases between them. CDR1 and CDR2 from the germline V gene are SGDLS and YYNGEE. This CDR3 is built from 14 residues. The CDR3: CASSVGRSYNEQFF. The CDR3, as DNA: TGTGCCAGCAGCGTGGGGAGGTCCTACAATGAGCAGTTCTTC.